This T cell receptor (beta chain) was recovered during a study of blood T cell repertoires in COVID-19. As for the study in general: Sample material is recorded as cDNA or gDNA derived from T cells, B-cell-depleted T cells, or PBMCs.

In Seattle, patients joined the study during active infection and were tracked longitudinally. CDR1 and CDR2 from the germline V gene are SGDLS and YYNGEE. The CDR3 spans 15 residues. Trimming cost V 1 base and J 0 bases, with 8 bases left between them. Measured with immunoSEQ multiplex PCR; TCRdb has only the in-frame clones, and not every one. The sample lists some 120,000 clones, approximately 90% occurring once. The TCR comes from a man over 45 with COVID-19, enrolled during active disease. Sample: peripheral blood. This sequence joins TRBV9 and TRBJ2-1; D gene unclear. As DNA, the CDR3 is TGTGCCAGCAGCGTAAGTCCCAGCTCCTACAATGAGCAGTTCTTC. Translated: CASSVSPSSYNEQFF.